This T cell receptor beta chain was sequenced in a study of T cell responses to AZD1222 COVID-19 vaccine. Trimming left V 4 bases short and J 1 base short, with 15 bases between. CDR1 is SGHNT, CDR2 YYREEE, per germline (reference sequence). The CDR3 contains 15 residues. Some second doses came at about 4 weeks and others at about 12 weeks; these were pooled. Clones were read by immunoSEQ multiplex PCR, and TCRdb kept only the in-frame ones, dropping some. The sample comprises more than 65,000 clones, 75% to 90% of which are singletons, and nearly 25% rests with the top ten. This clonotype was obtained from an adult who received the AZD1222 COVID-19 vaccine. The rearrangement links TRBV5-4 to TRBJ2-7, with a weak D call TRBD1 (6 bases). The source material was peripheral blood, sampled 28 days after the second AZD1222 dose. The CDR3 DNA reads TGTGCCAGCAGCCTCGGGGACACCAGTTCCTACGAGCAGTACTTC. It specifies CASSLGDTSSYEQYF.